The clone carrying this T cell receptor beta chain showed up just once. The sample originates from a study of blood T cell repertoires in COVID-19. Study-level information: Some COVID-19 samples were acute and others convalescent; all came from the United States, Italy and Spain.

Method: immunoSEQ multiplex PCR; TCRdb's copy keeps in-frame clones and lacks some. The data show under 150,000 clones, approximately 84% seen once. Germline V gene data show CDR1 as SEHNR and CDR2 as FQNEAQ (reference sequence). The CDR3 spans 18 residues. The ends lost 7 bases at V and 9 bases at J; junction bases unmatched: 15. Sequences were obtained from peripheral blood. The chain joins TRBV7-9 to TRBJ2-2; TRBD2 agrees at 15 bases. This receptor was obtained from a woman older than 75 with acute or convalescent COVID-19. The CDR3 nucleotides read TGTGCCAGCACCCTTGGCTCCGGGACTAGCGGGGGGTCCCGGGAGCTGTTTTTT. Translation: CASTLGSGTSGGSRELFF.